This entry is about one T cell receptor (beta chain). Its antigen is undetermined. An end of the junction differs from the germline gene, which may be a read error. These data originate in a study of T cell repertoires in cytomegalovirus infection. Study-wide background: Peptides in the study included HLA-C-restricted and HLA-B-restricted CMV epitopes. Public TCR beta signature analysis indicated the presence of both CMV infection and matching HLA type.

Findings and limits, study-wide: The ex vivo response was dominated by HLA-C-restricted CMV-specific TCR beta clonotypes.

TCRdb reanalysed the reads using MiXCR and keeps one entry per CDR3 protein. The sample yields about 920,000 distinct CDR3 sequences, around 32% seen once. The CDR3 covers 12 residues. CDR1 is SNHLY, CDR2 FYNNEI, per germline. Sequences were derived from cultured CD8+ T cells from PBMCs, sampled from culture after CMV antigen stimulation. The J gene is TRBJ1-2, the V gene TRBV2; D remains ambiguous. This sequence was found in a human donor in good health (CMV status not recorded). Some clones in this sample may be carry-over from other donors' samples. The CDR3 DNA follows: TGTGCCAGCAGTGACATGGCTTATGGCCACACCTTC. Its translation: CASSDMAYGHTF.